This TCR beta chain is drawn from a study of T-cell reconstitution after alpha-beta-depleted transplantation in children. Overall study findings and caveats: Surviving recipient cells, namely T cells and thymic progenitors, were the source of high day-60 TCRbeta diversity in some patients. T-cell counts and diversity at one year post-transplant came mainly from newly produced T cells. Reports say that about two months after transplant, the alpha-beta T cells came out of several hundred graft clones that had expanded.

Using unique molecular identifiers, the investigators prepared the TCRbeta library. In TCRdb, the PCR reads were re-called with MiXCR into one record per CDR3 protein. The table has around 700,000 distinct CDR3 sequences, less than 15% seen once. Concerning this clonotype: Antigen specificity is unknown.

This clonotype originated in a girl aged 2 to 9 with congenital amegakaryocytic thrombocytopenia, due to receive a stem cell transplant. The sample was PBMCs, taken before TCRalphabeta/CD19-depleted stem cell transplant.

CDR3 sequence reads: CASSSIGELFF. The CDR3 nucleotides are TGCGCCAGCAGCTCCATAGGGGAGCTGTTTTTT. The gene calls are TRBV5-1 and TRBJ2-2; the D is unclear. The V and J ends lost 3 bases and 8 bases respectively, with 5 bases between them. The germline V gene encodes CDR1 SGHRS and CDR2 YFSETQ. This CDR3 is 11 amino acids long.